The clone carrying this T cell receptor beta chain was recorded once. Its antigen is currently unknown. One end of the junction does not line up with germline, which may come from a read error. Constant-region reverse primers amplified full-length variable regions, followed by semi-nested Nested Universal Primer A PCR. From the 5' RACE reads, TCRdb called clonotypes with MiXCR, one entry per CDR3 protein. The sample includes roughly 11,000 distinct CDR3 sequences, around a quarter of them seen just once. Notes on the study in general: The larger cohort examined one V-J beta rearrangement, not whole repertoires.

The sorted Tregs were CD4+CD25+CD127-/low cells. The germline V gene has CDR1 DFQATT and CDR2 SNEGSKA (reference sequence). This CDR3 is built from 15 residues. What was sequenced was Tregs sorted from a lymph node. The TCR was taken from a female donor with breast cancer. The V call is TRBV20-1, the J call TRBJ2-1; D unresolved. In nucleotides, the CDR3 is TGCAGTGCCAGAGATAGTGGACGCGCCTACAATGAGCAGTTCTTC. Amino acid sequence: CSARDSGRAYNEQFF.